Sequencing of this T cell receptor beta chain was carried out in a study of sequential checkpoint blockade in melanoma. Sequencing was performed with immunoSEQ multiplex PCR; in TCRdb, only in-frame clones are kept and a portion is missing. Among under 3,000 clones listed, 22% were seen once. This clone was counted between two and nine times. As to treatment: randomized to nivolumab then ipilimumab (arm A) or the reverse (arm B). V lost 2 bases to trimming and J lost 1 base, with 8 bases between them. In germline, CDR1 is MNHGY, CDR2 SAAAGT. This CDR3 spans 14 amino acids. The chain joins TRBV6-8 to TRBJ1-1; no definite D call. Sequences were derived from tumor tissue (inferred from file names), sampled from a patient given nivolumab and ipilimumab in sequence. The TCR sequence derives from a human donor with melanoma. CDR3 bases: TGTGCCAGCAGTTACGGCACCCGGAACACTGAAGCTTTCTTT. Translated, it gives CASSYGTRNTEAFF.